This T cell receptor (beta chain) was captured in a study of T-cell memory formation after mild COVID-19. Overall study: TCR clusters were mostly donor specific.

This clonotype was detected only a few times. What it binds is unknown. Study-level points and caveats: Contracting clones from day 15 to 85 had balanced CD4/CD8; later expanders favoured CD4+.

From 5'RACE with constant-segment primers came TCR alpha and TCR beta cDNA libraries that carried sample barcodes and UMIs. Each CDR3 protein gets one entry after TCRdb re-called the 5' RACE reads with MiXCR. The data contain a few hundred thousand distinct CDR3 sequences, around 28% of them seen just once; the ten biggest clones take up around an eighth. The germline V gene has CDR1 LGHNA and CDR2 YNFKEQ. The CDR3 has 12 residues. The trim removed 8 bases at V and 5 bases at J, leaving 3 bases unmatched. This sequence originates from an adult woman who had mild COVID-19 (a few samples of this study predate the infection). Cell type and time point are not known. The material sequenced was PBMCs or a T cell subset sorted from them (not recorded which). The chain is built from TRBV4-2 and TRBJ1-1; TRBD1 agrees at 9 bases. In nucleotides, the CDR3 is TGTGCCAGCCGGACAGGGGAAACTGAAGCTTTCTTT. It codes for CASRTGETEAFF.